Presented here are 17 T cell receptor beta chains from one specimen sequenced in a study of CDR3 diversity in severe acne (dated by TCRdb to between 2018 and 2021). The library was prepared using PCR. The sequencer listed for this sample is Illumina HiSeq 2000. Clones were called with MiXCR by TCRdb after fastp trimmed the public reads at Q25, and only in-frame beta chains were retained. Identical CDR3 proteins give one entry, which carries the most common genes and DNA. Present in this sample are about 86,000 distinct CDR3 sequences, 45% to 60% of which were seen just once. Roughly 13% of the sample is taken by the ten largest. The specimen was blood. The receptors here all came from a male donor in good health, without acne.

This chain links TRBV2 with TRBJ1-2; weak D call: TRBD1 (6 bases). CDR3 size: 14 residues. V lost 6 bases, J lost 2 bases, and 13 bases lay in between. Germline CDR1 and CDR2: SNHLY and FYNNEI. As DNA, the CDR3 is TGTGCCAGCAGCCTACAGGGTTCGAACTATGGCTACACCTTC. The encoded protein is CASSLQGSNYGYTF.

This chain links TRBV3-1 with TRBJ1-2; TRBD1 matches 7 bases. J was trimmed by 6 bases and V by 10 bases; bases with no gene match: 17. Germline V CDR1 and CDR2: LGHDT, YNNKEL (reference sequence). The CDR3 is 15 residues long. CDR3: CATYRGDAQTDGYTF. The CDR3 DNA sequence: TGTGCCACTTACAGGGGAGATGCTCAAACAGATGGCTACACCTTC.

The gene calls are TRBV5-4 and TRBJ2-1, with D possibly matching TRBD1 (6 bases). Germline V lookup: CDR1 SGHNT, CDR2 YYREEE (reference sequence). Trimming removed 0 bases from V and 3 bases from J, with 10 bases in between. The CDR3 spans 15 residues. CDR3 in amino acids: CASSLGGRGYNEQFF. The DNA of the CDR3 is TGTGCCAGCAGCTTGGGGGGCAGGGGCTACAATGAGCAGTTCTTC.

The gene calls are TRBV6-5 and TRBJ1-1; D unresolved. CDR1 is MNHEY and CDR2 is SVGAGI in the germline V gene. The CDR3 consists of 15 residues. The V gene lost 1 base and the J gene lost 0 bases, with 9 bases spanning the gap. This CDR3 is CASSYFQTMNTEAFF. The CDR3 DNA is TGTGCCAGCAGTTACTTCCAGACCATGAACACTGAAGCTTTCTTT.

This chain joins TRBV7-2 and TRBJ2-7, with D possibly called TRBD1 or TRBD2 (5 bases each). The V gene lost 3 bases and the J gene lost 2 bases, with 11 bases spanning the gap. This CDR3 comprises 14 residues. Germline V CDR1 and CDR2: SGHTA, FQGNSA. DNA of the CDR3: TGTGCCAGCAGCTTCCGGGACGGCGCCTACGAGCAGTACTTC. Protein product: CASSFRDGAYEQYF.

About this clonotype: With a much larger clone just one base away, this may be a read error. The J gene is TRBJ2-7, the V gene TRBV28, with 7 positions matching TRBD1. Germline CDR1 MDHEN, CDR2 SYDVKM. This CDR3 comprises 14 residues. The CDR3 spells CTSSSGTAFYEQYF. CDR3 nucleotide sequence: TGTACCAGCAGTTCCGGGACAGCTTTCTACGAGCAGTACTTC.

There are many counts of this clonotype. The chain combines TRBV7-9 with TRBJ2-1; TRBD1 agrees at 8 bases. Losses at the gene ends were 5 bases for V and 4 bases for J; bases not matched to a gene: 13. Germline-derived CDR1 and CDR2 are SEHNR and FQNEAQ (reference sequence). The CDR3 has 17 amino acids. The CDR3 DNA reads as TGTGCCAGCAGCAAAGGGACAGGACAGGGCCTTTACAATGAGCAGTTCTTC. Encoded protein: CASSKGTGQGLYNEQFF.

V gene TRBV2 combines with J gene TRBJ2-7; a possible D gene is TRBD2 (5 bases). This CDR3 contains 13 residues. V was pared by 4 bases and J by 7 bases, with 14 bases between. Germline lookup yields CDR1 SNHLY and CDR2 FYNNEI. CDR3 DNA sequence: TGTGCCAGCAGTGCTAGCCCCCGGGGTGAGCAGTACTTC. As protein: CASSASPRGEQYF.

V and J are TRBV6-4 and TRBJ2-2; the D gene is possibly TRBD1 (5 bases). Trimming removed 4 bases at V and 2 bases at J, with 8 bases between. The CDR3 is made up of 14 amino acids. The V gene's germline CDR1 is MRHNA and CDR2 SNTAGT. The CDR3: CASSAQANTGELFF. In nucleotides, the CDR3 is TGTGCCAGCAGTGCACAGGCAAACACCGGGGAGCTGTTTTTT.

The sample holds many counts of this clonotype. The chain has TRBV28 and TRBJ2-3; perhaps D is TRBD1 or TRBD2 (5 bases each). Deletions cut 10 bases from V and 5 bases from J, with 19 bases between. This CDR3 contains 14 residues. The germline CDR1 and CDR2 sequences are MDHEN and SYDVKM. CDR3 nucleotide sequence: TGTGCCACCTACCGGGGCCGGCGGAGAGATACGCAGTATTTT. Translation gives CATYRGRRRDTQYF.

This clonotype was seen many times. CDR3 nucleotide sequence: TGTGCCAGCAGTTTACCCCCGGCTGCCGAGCAGTACTTC. Residues: CASSLPPAAEQYF. V gene TRBV11-2 combines with J gene TRBJ2-7; D call uncertain. The germline V and J ends were trimmed by 6 bases and 6 bases, with 15 bases remaining between them. The CDR3 is 13 amino acids. Germline CDR1 is SGHAT and CDR2 is FQNNGV.

This clonotype showed up many times. V usage is TRBV9 and J usage is TRBJ1-2; no clear D. The V end was cut by 4 bases, the J end by 6 bases, with 13 bases between. CDR1 is SGDLS and CDR2 is YYNGEE in the germline V gene. The CDR3 is 13 residues long. The DNA of the CDR3 is TGTGCCAGCAGCTCTAATCGGAAACATGGCTACACCTTC. Translation gives CASSSNRKHGYTF. Full variable domain (missing parts from reference TRBV9 and TRBJ1-2): DSGVTQTPKHLITATGQRVTLRCSPRSGDLSVYWYQQSLDQGLQFLIQYYNGEERAKGNILERFSAQQFPDLHSELNLSSLELGDSALYFCASSSNRKHGYTFGSGTRLTVV.

The chain carries TRBV11-3 and TRBJ1-5; unclear D gene. Germline CDR1 and CDR2: SGHNT and YENEEA. V lost 3 bases, J lost 7 bases, and 13 bases lay in between. This CDR3 has 14 amino acids. The CDR3 DNA reads TGTGCCAGCAGCTTGGTGTCCCCGGGACAGCCCCAGCATTTT. Translated: CASSLVSPGQPQHF.

The gene calls are TRBV5-1 and TRBJ1-1; 9 bases match TRBD1. Per the germline V gene, CDR1 is SGHRS and CDR2 is YFSETQ. Trimming cost V 2 bases and J 6 bases; bases outside gene matches: 11. The CDR3 runs to 16 residues. The CDR3 loop reads CASSLEPGQGGPEAFF. The CDR3 DNA reads TGCGCCAGCAGCTTAGAACCGGGACAGGGAGGACCTGAAGCTTTCTTT.

Of note for this clonotype: A junction end diverges from the germline sequence, so it may reflect a read error. The gene calls are TRBV3-1 and TRBJ2-1, with 10 positions matching TRBD2. The germline V gene has CDR1 LGHDT and CDR2 YNNKEL (reference sequence). This CDR3 contains 18 residues. CDR3 amino acids: CASSQEWASGRRYNKQFF. CDR3 bases: TGTGCCAGCAGCCAAGAGTGGGCTAGCGGGAGAAGATACAATAAGCAGTTCTTC.

This clonotype was observed at least ten times. The gene calls are TRBV7-2 and TRBJ2-7, with D possibly being TRBD1 or TRBD2 (5 bases each). In germline, CDR1 is SGHTA, CDR2 FQGNSA. The V end was cut by 4 bases, the J end by 2 bases, with 15 bases between. CDR3 size: 15 residues. The CDR3 sequence: CASSSSGTEPYEQYF. CDR3 sequence (DNA): TGTGCCAGCAGCTCCTCCGGGACGGAACCCTACGAGCAGTACTTC. Supplemented by reference TRBV7-2 and TRBJ2-7, the full variable domain reads GAGVSQSPSNKVTEKGKDVELRCDPISGHTALYWYRQSLGQGLEFLIYFQGNSAPDKSGLPSDRFSAERTGGSVSTLTIQRTQQEDSAVYLCASSSSGTEPYEQYFGPGTRLTVT.

This rearrangement joins TRBV6-1 to TRBJ1-5, with D maybe TRBD1 (6 bases). Trimming stripped 6 bases from V and 11 bases from J, with 17 bases between. Per the germline V gene, CDR1 is MNHNS and CDR2 is SASEGT. CDR3 length: 13 residues. Here the CDR3 reads CASRYRAQETQHF. The CDR3, as DNA: TGTGCCAGCAGATACAGGGCGCAAGAGACCCAGCATTTT.